This is a list of T cell receptor beta chains from one sample in a study of Ad26.COV2.S vaccination and SARS-CoV-2 variants. Data came from immunoSEQ multiplex PCR; TCRdb stores just in-frame clones and leaves some out. The data contain 300,000 to 400,000 clones, roughly 90% of them singletons. The starting material was peripheral blood, obtained in a trial of Ad26.COV2.S vaccine versus placebo. The receptors stem from a person aged 18-65 years who received the Ad26.COV2.S COVID-19 vaccine or a placebo. Each CDR3 is given with its conserved first and last residue. The D gene is left open where the match is weak. Size is omitted from some rows. Given values are once, few, many or a class for expanded clones.

V gene: TRBV12-3/TRBV12-4; D gene: NA; J gene: TRBJ1-2; clone size: NA; CDR3 DNA: TGTGCCAGCAGTTACGACGGAAGGGGTGGCTACACCTTC; CDR3 protein: CASSYDGRGGYTF
V gene: TRBV3-1/TRBV3-2; D gene: TRBD2; J gene: TRBJ2-7; clone size: NA; CDR3 DNA: TGTGCCAGCAGCCAAGATTGGGAGGGGAACGAGCAGTACTTC; CDR3 protein: CASSQDWEGNEQYF
V gene: TRBV6-5; D gene: NA; J gene: TRBJ2-7; clone size: NA; CDR3 DNA: TGTGCCAGCAGTTACTTCGGTTTTGACGAGCAGTACTTC; CDR3 protein: CASSYFGFDEQYF
V gene: TRBV9; D gene: NA; J gene: TRBJ2-3; clone size: once; CDR3 DNA: TGTGCCAGCAGCGTTGAAGGTGCCACAGATACGCAGTATTTT; CDR3 protein: CASSVEGATDTQYF
V gene: TRBV5-8; D gene: NA; J gene: TRBJ1-6; clone size: NA; CDR3 DNA: TGTGCCAGCAGTCGAAGACAAGGCTCCTATAATTCACCCCTCCACTTT; CDR3 protein: CASSRRQGSYNSPLHF
V gene: TRBV7-9; D gene: NA; J gene: TRBJ2-1; clone size: NA; CDR3 DNA: TGTGCCAGCAGCTTAGTTATTGGATCGATCGATGAGCAGTTCTTC; CDR3 protein: CASSLVIGSIDEQFF
V gene: TRBV5-6; D gene: NA; J gene: TRBJ1-2; clone size: NA; CDR3 DNA: TGTGCCAGCAGCTTCAGGGAGTGGGATGGCTACACCTTC; CDR3 protein: CASSFREWDGYTF
V gene: TRBV28; D gene: NA; J gene: TRBJ1-2; clone size: NA; CDR3 DNA: TGTGCCAGCAGTTTTGTACAGCTCTATGGCTACACCTTC; CDR3 protein: CASSFVQLYGYTF
V gene: TRBV6-5; D gene: TRBD1; J gene: TRBJ2-2; clone size: few; CDR3 DNA: TGTGCCAGCAGAAGGGGACAGACCAACACCGGGGAGCTGTTTTTT; CDR3 protein: CASRRGQTNTGELFF
V gene: TRBV27; D gene: NA; J gene: TRBJ2-1; clone size: once; CDR3 DNA: TGTGCCAGCAGGGAAGACCTAGTGCCTGAGCAGTTCTTC; CDR3 protein: CASREDLVPEQFF
V gene: TRBV4-3; D gene: NA; J gene: TRBJ2-5; clone size: NA; CDR3 DNA: TGCGCCAGCAGCCAAAACTACCTCCAAGAGACCCAGTACTTC; CDR3 protein: CASSQNYLQETQYF
V gene: TRBV27; D gene: TRBD1; J gene: TRBJ1-2; clone size: once; CDR3 DNA: TGTGCCAGCAGTTTAACAGGGGGCGCCAGGGGCTACACCTTC; CDR3 protein: CASSLTGGARGYTF
V gene: TRBV5-4; D gene: NA; J gene: TRBJ2-5; clone size: NA; CDR3 DNA: TGTGCCAGCAGCTCCGGACTGAGCTTCGGAGAGACCCAGTACTTC; CDR3 protein: CASSSGLSFGETQYF
V gene: TRBV18; D gene: NA; J gene: TRBJ1-1; clone size: NA; CDR3 DNA: TGTGCCAGCTCACCACCTGTCAGCGGGAAGACTGAAGCTTTCTTT; CDR3 protein: CASSPPVSGKTEAFF
V gene: TRBV11-3; D gene: NA; J gene: TRBJ1-5; clone size: NA; CDR3 DNA: TGTGCCAGCAGCTTACAGGGCTCCAATCAGCCCCAGCATTTT; CDR3 protein: CASSLQGSNQPQHF
V gene: TRBV3-1/TRBV3-2; D gene: TRBD2; J gene: TRBJ2-2; clone size: NA; CDR3 DNA: TGTGCCAGCAGCCAAGTGCCTACAGCGGGGGCGGGCACCGGGGAGCTGTTTTTT; CDR3 protein: CASSQVPTAGAGTGELFF
V gene: TRBV7-2; D gene: NA; J gene: TRBJ1-3; clone size: few; CDR3 DNA: TGTGCCAGCAGCTGGGCGAAAACCATATATTTT; CDR3 protein: CASSWAKTIYF
V gene: TRBV24-1; D gene: NA; J gene: TRBJ1-4; clone size: few; CDR3 DNA: TGTGCCACCAGTCGGGTCAACGCAACTAATGAAAAACTGTTTTTT; CDR3 protein: CATSRVNATNEKLFF